Listed below are T cell receptor beta chains from one sample, sequenced in a study of blood T cell repertoires in COVID-19. The data were produced by immunoSEQ multiplex PCR, yet TCRdb's version contains in-frame clones alone and is incomplete. The repertoire holds about 280,000 clones, around nine tenths seen once, with 10% to 15% in the top ten. The sample taken for sequencing was peripheral blood. The origin of the receptors is a woman in her sixties or seventies with COVID-19, enrolled during active disease. Both conserved end residues are part of each CDR3. A D gene is named only where the DNA matches it firmly. Rows give clone size only sometimes, using once, few, many, or a class for an expanded clone.

CDR3 length: 12
D gene: .
V gene: TRBV11-2
clone size: .
J gene: TRBJ2-5
CDR3 DNA: TGTGCCAGCAGCTCTCTGAGCGAGACCCAGTACTTC
CDR3 protein: CASSSLSETQYF

CDR3 length: 15
D gene: TRBD1
V gene: TRBV5-1
clone size: .
J gene: TRBJ2-7
CDR3 DNA: TGCGCCAGCACCCCTGGAGGGACAGGGGAGGTCGAGCAGTACTTC
CDR3 protein: CASTPGGTGEVEQYF

CDR3 length: 15
D gene: .
V gene: TRBV3-1/TRBV3-2
clone size: .
J gene: TRBJ2-7
CDR3 DNA: TGTGCCAGCAGCCAAGATGGTCGGAGGGGGGGCGAGCAGTACTTC
CDR3 protein: CASSQDGRRGGEQYF

CDR3 length: 16
D gene: .
V gene: TRBV13
clone size: .
J gene: TRBJ1-1
CDR3 DNA: TGTGCCAGCAGTTACGCAGCTAAGCTGTCGGGGACTGAAGCTTTCTTT
CDR3 protein: CASSYAAKLSGTEAFF

CDR3 length: 16
D gene: TRBD2
V gene: TRBV5-1
clone size: .
J gene: TRBJ2-5
CDR3 DNA: TGCGCCAGCAGCTCTCCTAGCGGGGGGGCCTGGGAGACCCAGTACTTC
CDR3 protein: CASSSPSGGAWETQYF

CDR3 length: 16
D gene: TRBD1
V gene: TRBV30
clone size: once
J gene: TRBJ2-1
CDR3 DNA: TGTGCCTGGAGTGCGATGGGGACAGGGGATGTGGATGAGCAGTTCTTC
CDR3 protein: CAWSAMGTGDVDEQFF

CDR3 length: 16
D gene: TRBD2
V gene: TRBV7-2
clone size: .
J gene: TRBJ2-7
CDR3 DNA: TGTGCCAGCAGCTCCAGCGGGGATACTGTCTCCTACGAGCAGTACTTC
CDR3 protein: CASSSSGDTVSYEQYF

CDR3 length: 17
D gene: .
V gene: TRBV5-4
clone size: .
J gene: TRBJ1-2
CDR3 DNA: TGTGCCAGCAGCCGTACGGGACAAGGAGAACCTAACTATGGCTACACCTTC
CDR3 protein: CASSRTGQGEPNYGYTF

CDR3 length: 17
D gene: .
V gene: TRBV30
clone size: .
J gene: TRBJ2-1
CDR3 DNA: TGTGCCTGGGTCGCCCGCCCCTACGGGTCCGTCCACAATGAGCAGTTCTTC
CDR3 protein: CAWVARPYGSVHNEQFF

CDR3 length: 15
D gene: TRBD2
V gene: TRBV27
clone size: .
J gene: TRBJ2-1
CDR3 DNA: TGTGCCAGCAGTCTTAAGCGGGGGCCGTACAATGAGCAGTTCTTC
CDR3 protein: CASSLKRGPYNEQFF

CDR3 length: 16
D gene: TRBD1
V gene: TRBV7-8
clone size: once
J gene: TRBJ1-1
CDR3 DNA: TGTGCCAGCAGCTTATATAGGGGACAGGGGAACACTGAAGCTTTCTTT
CDR3 protein: CASSLYRGQGNTEAFF

CDR3 length: 14
D gene: .
V gene: TRBV5-1
clone size: .
J gene: TRBJ2-5
CDR3 DNA: TGCGCCAGCAGCTTTGGTGCGGCAGAAGAGACCCAGTACTTC
CDR3 protein: CASSFGAAEETQYF

CDR3 length: 14
D gene: TRBD1
V gene: TRBV2
clone size: .
J gene: TRBJ1-1
CDR3 DNA: TGTGCCAGCACTTTCGACAGGGCAAACACTGAAGCTTTCTTT
CDR3 protein: CASTFDRANTEAFF

CDR3 length: 12
D gene: TRBD1
V gene: TRBV29-1
clone size: .
J gene: TRBJ2-3
CDR3 DNA: TGCAGCGTCGGACAGGTTGGAGATACGCAGTATTTT
CDR3 protein: CSVGQVGDTQYF

CDR3 length: 13
D gene: .
V gene: TRBV2
clone size: .
J gene: TRBJ2-7
CDR3 DNA: TGTGCCAGCCAAACAGGGCAAAATGACGAGCAGTACTTC
CDR3 protein: CASQTGQNDEQYF

CDR3 length: 13
D gene: TRBD1
V gene: TRBV7-2
clone size: .
J gene: TRBJ1-2
CDR3 DNA: TGTGCCAGCAGCCATCGACAGGGCTATGGCTACACCTTC
CDR3 protein: CASSHRQGYGYTF

CDR3 length: 15
D gene: .
V gene: TRBV15
clone size: .
J gene: TRBJ2-5
CDR3 DNA: TGTGCCACCAGCAGAGACTCAGGGGCGGAAGAGACCCAGTACTTC
CDR3 protein: CATSRDSGAEETQYF

CDR3 length: 17
D gene: TRBD2
V gene: TRBV5-4
clone size: .
J gene: TRBJ2-5
CDR3 DNA: TGTGCCAGCAGCTTGGCCCGACTAGCGGGGGTCCAAGAGACCCAGTACTTC
CDR3 protein: CASSLARLAGVQETQYF

CDR3 length: 14
D gene: TRBD1
V gene: TRBV6-5
clone size: .
J gene: TRBJ2-2
CDR3 DNA: TGTGCCAGCAGAGCCGGGACAGAAGTCGGCGTGCTGTTTTTT
CDR3 protein: CASRAGTEVGVLFF

CDR3 length: 16
D gene: TRBD1
V gene: TRBV11-2
clone size: .
J gene: TRBJ2-5
CDR3 DNA: TGTGCCAGCAGCACGTGGATACAGGGGCGAGGAGAGACCCAGTACTTC
CDR3 protein: CASSTWIQGRGETQYF

CDR3 length: 15
D gene: .
V gene: TRBV2
clone size: .
J gene: TRBJ1-6
CDR3 DNA: TGTGCCAGCAGTGAACGGTGGAGGGATAATTCACCCCTCCACTTT
CDR3 protein: CASSERWRDNSPLHF

CDR3 length: 12
D gene: .
V gene: TRBV27
clone size: .
J gene: TRBJ1-2
CDR3 DNA: TGTGCCAGCAGTTCCCCCGGGCGGGCTGGCACCTTC
CDR3 protein: CASSSPGRAGTF

CDR3 length: 17
D gene: .
V gene: TRBV10-2
clone size: once
J gene: TRBJ2-7
CDR3 DNA: TGCGCCAGCAGGGGCCCTAGGAGGGATCTCAGCGCCTACGAGCAGTACTTC
CDR3 protein: CASRGPRRDLSAYEQYF

CDR3 length: 11
D gene: .
V gene: TRBV24-1
clone size: .
J gene: TRBJ1-3
CDR3 DNA: TGTGCCACCAGTCGGGGGAACACCATATATTTT
CDR3 protein: CATSRGNTIYF

CDR3 length: 15
D gene: .
V gene: TRBV18
clone size: .
J gene: TRBJ2-1
CDR3 DNA: TGTGCCAGCTCCGTTACGGGACTCCCTTACAATGAGCAGTTCTTC
CDR3 protein: CASSVTGLPYNEQFF

CDR3 length: 13
D gene: TRBD1
V gene: TRBV12-3/TRBV12-4
clone size: .
J gene: TRBJ2-1
CDR3 DNA: TGTGCCAGCATTATGGACAGGTTCGATGAGCAGTTCTTC
CDR3 protein: CASIMDRFDEQFF

CDR3 length: 15
D gene: TRBD2
V gene: TRBV2
clone size: .
J gene: TRBJ2-3
CDR3 DNA: TGTGCCAGCAGGCTCACTAGCGGGGGGGGAGGTACGCAGTATTTT
CDR3 protein: CASRLTSGGGGTQYF

CDR3 length: 15
D gene: TRBD2
V gene: TRBV7-9
clone size: .
J gene: TRBJ2-6
CDR3 DNA: TGTGCCAGCAGCTCCGGACTAGCTGGGGCCAACGTCCTGACTTTC
CDR3 protein: CASSSGLAGANVLTF

CDR3 length: 12
D gene: TRBD1
V gene: TRBV29-1
clone size: once
J gene: TRBJ1-2
CDR3 DNA: TGCAGCGTAGAGGACAGGGGGCTTGGCTACACCTTC
CDR3 protein: CSVEDRGLGYTF

CDR3 length: 14
D gene: .
V gene: TRBV7-8
clone size: .
J gene: TRBJ2-7
CDR3 DNA: TGTGCCAGCAGTTTCGGGGGAGGGGGCTACGAGCAGTACTTC
CDR3 protein: CASSFGGGGYEQYF

CDR3 length: 17
D gene: .
V gene: TRBV19
clone size: few
J gene: TRBJ1-1
CDR3 DNA: TGTGCCAGTAGTGGAATGACAGGTGGCATGGGGAACACTGAAGCTTTCTTT
CDR3 protein: CASSGMTGGMGNTEAFF

CDR3 length: 15
D gene: TRBD1
V gene: TRBV2
clone size: .
J gene: TRBJ2-2
CDR3 DNA: TGTGCCAGCAGTATGGGGACAGAGAACACCGGGGAGCTGTTTTTT
CDR3 protein: CASSMGTENTGELFF

CDR3 length: 16
D gene: TRBD1
V gene: TRBV11-2
clone size: .
J gene: TRBJ2-7
CDR3 DNA: TGTGCCAGCAGCCCTCCAACCGGGACAGGAATTTACGAGCAGTACTTC
CDR3 protein: CASSPPTGTGIYEQYF

CDR3 length: 15
D gene: .
V gene: TRBV9
clone size: .
J gene: TRBJ2-2
CDR3 DNA: TGTGCCAGCAGCGTCGGGGTTCCAAACACCGGGGAGCTGTTTTTT
CDR3 protein: CASSVGVPNTGELFF

CDR3 length: 11
D gene: .
V gene: TRBV10-1
clone size: .
J gene: TRBJ2-1
CDR3 DNA: TGCGCCAGCAGTGACCTAACGAATCAATTCTTC
CDR3 protein: CASSDLTNQFF

CDR3 length: 13
D gene: TRBD1
V gene: TRBV2
clone size: .
J gene: TRBJ1-6
CDR3 DNA: TGTGCCAGCGGGGACAGGGGAAATTCACCCCTCCACTTT
CDR3 protein: CASGDRGNSPLHF

CDR3 length: 14
D gene: .
V gene: TRBV5-1
clone size: .
J gene: TRBJ1-1
CDR3 DNA: TGCGCCAGCAGCCCGCACGGCGGTGGCACTGAAGCTTTCTTT
CDR3 protein: CASSPHGGGTEAFF